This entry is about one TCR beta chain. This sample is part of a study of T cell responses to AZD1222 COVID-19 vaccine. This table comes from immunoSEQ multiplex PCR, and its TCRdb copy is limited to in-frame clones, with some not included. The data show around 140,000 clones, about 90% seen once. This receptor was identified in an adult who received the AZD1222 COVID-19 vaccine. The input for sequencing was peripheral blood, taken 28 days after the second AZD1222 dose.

The CDR3 region is CASSTSSGSGTSGSLQFF. The CDR3 nucleotides read TGTGCCAGCAGCACATCTTCCGGGTCCGGGACTAGCGGTTCCCTGCAGTTCTTC. The chain uses TRBV11-3 and TRBJ2-1; 11 nucleotides agree with TRBD2. The germline V gene has CDR1 SGHNT and CDR2 YENEEA. V was pared by 5 bases and J by 12 bases, with 21 bases of the junction left unmatched. This CDR3 region has 18 residues.